The 10 T cell receptor beta chains listed next were all sequenced from one sample in a study of monozygotic twins with inflammatory bowel disease. TCRdb reanalyzed the 5' RACE reads, giving one entry per CDR3 protein sequence and no DNA. Its table records fewer than 350,000 distinct CDR3 sequences. The sample comprised blood. These receptors came from a human donor with ulcerative colitis or Crohn's disease, or a healthy co-twin of an affected twin (not recorded which).

The chain is built from TRBV5-4 and TRBJ2-5; the D call from TCRdb, TRBD1, cannot be confirmed without DNA. The CDR3 has 13 amino acids. The germline gives CDR1 SGHNT, CDR2 YYREEE (reference sequence). The CDR3 reads CASSPDRGETQYF.

The chain carries TRBV20-1 and TRBJ1-4; TCRdb's D call of TRBD1 is untestable without DNA. CDR3 size: 19 residues. Germline CDR1 and CDR2: DFQATT and SNEGSKA (reference sequence). The CDR3 here is CSARSARDRGRATNEKLFF.

This chain connects TRBV19 to TRBJ2-5; the TCRdb call, TRBD2, lacks DNA for checking. Germline assignment: CDR1 LNHDA and CDR2 SQIVND (reference sequence). This CDR3 has 13 amino acids. CDR3 in amino acids: CASRLSGSETQYF.

This chain joins TRBV20-1 and TRBJ2-5; there is no DNA to check the TCRdb D call of TRBD1. Germline CDR1 DFQATT, CDR2 SNEGSKA (reference sequence). The CDR3 runs 13 residues. The CDR3 reads CSALTGNQETQYF.

The J gene is TRBJ2-2, the V gene TRBV4-1; as DNA is missing, the TRBD2 call by TCRdb cannot be tested. CDR1 is MGHRA and CDR2 is YSYEKL in the germline V gene. The CDR3 sequence is 15 residues long. This chain's CDR3 is CASSQEGTVLGELFF.

The rearrangement links TRBV28 to TRBJ2-1; the TCRdb D gene call, TRBD1, has no DNA to confirm it. The CDR3 runs 14 residues. Germline V gene sequence: CDR1 MDHEN, CDR2 SYDVKM. CDR3 protein: CAKETGSSYNEQFF. Combining the CDR3 with reference TRBV28 and TRBJ2-1 gives the whole variable domain DVKVTQSSRYLVKRTGEKVFLECVQDMDHENMFWYRQDPGLGLRLIYFSYDVKMKEKGDIPEGYSVSREKKERFSLILESASTNQTSMYLCAKETGSSYNEQFFGPGTRLTVL.

The rearrangement uses TRBV27 and TRBJ2-7. Germline CDR1 MNHEY, CDR2 SMNVEV (reference sequence). The length of the CDR3 is 14 residues. CDR3 protein: CASSREDAKNEQYF.

The CDR3: CSAPGVGANVLTF. V gene TRBV20-1 combines with J gene TRBJ2-6; TCRdb names TRBD1, which stays unverified in the absence of DNA. The CDR3 has 13 amino acids. CDR1 is DFQATT and CDR2 is SNEGSKA in the germline V gene (reference sequence).

The chain joins TRBV18 to TRBJ2-7; with no DNA, the TCRdb D assignment of TRBD1 cannot be verified. The CDR3 runs to 13 residues. Germline CDR1 reads KGHSH; CDR2 reads LQKENI. The CDR3 reads CASSLDRVSEQYF.

The rearrangement links TRBV11-2 to TRBJ2-6; the D gene TCRdb calls, TRBD1, cannot be checked with no DNA. CDR3 size: 18 residues. Germline CDR1 SGHAT, CDR2 FQNNGV. CDR3 region: CASSPPPGQGSGANVLTF.